This entry describes one TCR beta chain. Its antigen is not identified. This record comes from a study of cytomegalovirus exposure and HLA in healthy donors. The study, taken as a whole, reports: Most TCRs appeared rarely, but some public TCRs recurred in many donors.

CDR1 and CDR2 (germline): LGHNT, FRNRAP. Trimming took 10 bases from V and 1 from J, leaving 7 bases between them. The length of the CDR3 is 11 residues. This table comes from immunoSEQ multiplex PCR, and its TCRdb copy is limited to in-frame clones, with some not included. The sample lists some 170,000 clones; 80% to 90% were seen once. This receptor was taken from a woman between 25 and 40 years old in good health and CMV-seronegative. The sequencing input was PBMCs. The chain is built from TRBV12-5 and TRBJ1-1; D remains ambiguous. In nucleotides, the CDR3 is TGTGCTACAGCGGGGAACACTGAAGCTTTCTTT. Its translation is CATAGNTEAFF.